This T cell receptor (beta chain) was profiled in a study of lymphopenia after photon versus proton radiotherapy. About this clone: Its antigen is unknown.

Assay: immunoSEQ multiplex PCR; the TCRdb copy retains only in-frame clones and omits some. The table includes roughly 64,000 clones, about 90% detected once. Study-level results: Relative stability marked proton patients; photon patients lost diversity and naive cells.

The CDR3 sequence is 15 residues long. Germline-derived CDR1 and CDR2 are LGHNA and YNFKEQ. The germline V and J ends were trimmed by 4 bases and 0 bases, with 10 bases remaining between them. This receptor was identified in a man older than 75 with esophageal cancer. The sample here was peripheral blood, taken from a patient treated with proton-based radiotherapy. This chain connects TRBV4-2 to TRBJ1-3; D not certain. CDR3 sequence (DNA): TGTGCCAGCAGCCCCGCTGCGCGCTCTGGAAACACCATATATTTT. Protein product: CASSPAARSGNTIYF.